This T cell receptor (beta chain) was obtained from a study of T cells after yellow fever vaccination. Overall study findings and caveats: Subsequent booster samples again held most clones from primary vaccination (just under 98% CD4, about 90% CD8). The study found a weaker secondary response that peaked faster, day 5 versus 15. Of the clonotypes, a small share occurred in both CD4 and CD8 compartments.

This clonotype was detected a few times. The antigen is unknown. A universal primer site and UMIs were added as TCR cDNA was made by 5'RACE template switching. Via MiXCR, TCRdb re-called the 5' RACE reads, giving one row per CDR3 protein. Here the sample spans around 310,000 distinct CDR3 sequences, about 4% being singletons. V was pared by 4 bases and J by 8 bases, with 15 bases between. Germline V gene sequence: CDR1 SGHNT, CDR2 YYREEE (reference sequence). The CDR3 is 13 amino acids. The V and J genes are TRBV5-4 and TRBJ1-1; a weak D match, TRBD1 (5 bases). The input for sequencing was PBMCs, taken 5 days after the yellow fever booster vaccination. The sequence came from a man in his late teens or twenties who received the YFV17D yellow fever vaccine. The CDR3 DNA reads TGTGCCAGCAGCCGAAACAGGATTGGGGAAGCTTTCTTT. It codes for CASSRNRIGEAFF.